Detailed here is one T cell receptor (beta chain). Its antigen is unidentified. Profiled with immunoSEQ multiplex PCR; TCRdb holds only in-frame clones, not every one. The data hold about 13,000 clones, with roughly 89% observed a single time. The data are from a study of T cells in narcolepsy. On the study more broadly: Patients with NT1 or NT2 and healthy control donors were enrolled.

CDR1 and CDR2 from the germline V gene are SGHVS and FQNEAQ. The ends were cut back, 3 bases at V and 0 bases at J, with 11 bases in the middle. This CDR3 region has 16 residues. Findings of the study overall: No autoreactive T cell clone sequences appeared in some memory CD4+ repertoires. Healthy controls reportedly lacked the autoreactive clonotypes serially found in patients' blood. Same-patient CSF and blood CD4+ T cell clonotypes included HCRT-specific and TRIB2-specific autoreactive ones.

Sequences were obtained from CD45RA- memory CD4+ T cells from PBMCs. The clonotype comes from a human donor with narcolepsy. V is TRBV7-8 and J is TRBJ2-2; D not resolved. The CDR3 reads CASSFASDSNTGELFF. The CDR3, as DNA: TGTGCCAGCAGCTTTGCATCTGACTCGAACACCGGGGAGCTGTTTTTT.